This T cell receptor (beta chain) was profiled in a study of cytomegalovirus exposure and HLA in healthy donors. Study in general: Some 180 million T cells yielded more than 90 million unique TCR beta sequences in earlier analysis.

This cohort consisted of healthy bone marrow donors. Study conclusions and caveats: Usually a TCR sequence was rare, but some public TCRs were found in many donors.

V was trimmed by 2 bases and J by 5 bases, leaving 14 bases between them. The CDR3 contains 15 residues. Germline CDR1 reads SGHNT; CDR2 reads YYREEE (reference sequence). The PCR was carried out with 60 Vbeta primers and 13 Jbeta primers. Data came from immunoSEQ multiplex PCR; TCRdb stores just in-frame clones and leaves some out. Found here are under 200,000 clones, over 70% of them singletons; the top ten hold roughly 7.5%. As concerns this clone: Its antigen is unidentified.

The chain is built from TRBV5-4 and TRBJ2-1; TRBD2 might be the D (6 bases). The sequencing input was PBMCs. The receptor was derived from a male donor in good health and CMV-seropositive. The CDR3 is CASSFRLGSNNEQFF. The CDR3 DNA follows: TGTGCCAGCAGCTTTCGACTAGGGTCTAACAATGAGCAGTTCTTC.